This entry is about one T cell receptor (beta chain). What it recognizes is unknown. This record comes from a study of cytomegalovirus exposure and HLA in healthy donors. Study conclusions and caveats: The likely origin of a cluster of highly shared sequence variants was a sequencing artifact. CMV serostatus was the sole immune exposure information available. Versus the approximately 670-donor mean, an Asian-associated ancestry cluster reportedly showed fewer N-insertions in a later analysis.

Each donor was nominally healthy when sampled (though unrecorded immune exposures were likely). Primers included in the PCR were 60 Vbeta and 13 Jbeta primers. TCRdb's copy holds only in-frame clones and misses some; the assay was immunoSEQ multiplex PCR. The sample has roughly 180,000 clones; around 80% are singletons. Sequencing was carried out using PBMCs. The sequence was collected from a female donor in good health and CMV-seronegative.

The CDR3, as DNA: TGTGCCAGCAGCCAACCTGGACAGGGGGACTTGTCCGGGGAGCTGTTTTTT. Translation: CASSQPGQGDLSGELFF. V and J are TRBV4-2 and TRBJ2-2, with 10 bases identical to TRBD1. Trimming took 2 bases from V and 6 from J; bases not matched to a gene: 9. CDR3 length equals 17 residues. Germline values: CDR1 LGHNA, CDR2 YNFKEQ.